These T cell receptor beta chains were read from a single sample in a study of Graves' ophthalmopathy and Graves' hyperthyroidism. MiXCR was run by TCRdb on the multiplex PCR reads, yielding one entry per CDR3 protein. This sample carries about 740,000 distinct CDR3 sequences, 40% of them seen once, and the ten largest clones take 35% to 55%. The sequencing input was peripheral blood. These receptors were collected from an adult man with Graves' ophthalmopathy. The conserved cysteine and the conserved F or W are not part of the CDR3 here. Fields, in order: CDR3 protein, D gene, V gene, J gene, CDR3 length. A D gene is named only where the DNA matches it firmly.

CDR3: ASQNDRAETQY; D: TRBD1; V: TRBV5-1; J: TRBJ2-5; length: 11
CDR3: ASRDRGRMNYGYT; D: TRBD1; V: TRBV25-1; J: TRBJ1-2; length: 13
CDR3: ASSLVQNTYEQY; D: -; V: TRBV7-9; J: TRBJ2-7; length: 12
CDR3: ASSRARDSSEQY; D: -; V: TRBV12-3/TRBV12-4; J: TRBJ2-7; length: 12
CDR3: ASRHRLESSYEQY; D: -; V: TRBV7-2; J: TRBJ2-7; length: 13
CDR3: AWTNDRNQPQH; D: -; V: TRBV7-3; J: TRBJ1-5; length: 11
CDR3: SVEMRESNTGELF; D: -; V: TRBV29-1; J: TRBJ2-2; length: 13
CDR3: AISEGGGSSYEQY; D: TRBD2; V: TRBV10-3; J: TRBJ2-7; length: 13
CDR3: SVERQGEKLF; D: TRBD1; V: TRBV29-1; J: TRBJ1-4; length: 10
CDR3: ATSRRTLYGYT; D: -; V: TRBV15; J: TRBJ1-2; length: 11
CDR3: ASSGLNRYGYT; D: -; V: TRBV10-3; J: TRBJ1-2; length: 11
CDR3: SARDRVTPQH; D: -; V: TRBV20-1; J: TRBJ1-5; length: 10
CDR3: ASSLFGDML; D: -; V: TRBV12-3/TRBV12-4; J: TRBJ1-2; length: 9
CDR3: ALSDPGQGWGYT; D: -; V: TRBV10-3; J: TRBJ1-2; length: 12
CDR3: SADAGETQY; D: -; V: TRBV20-1; J: TRBJ2-5; length: 9
CDR3: ASSPTGASPTGELF; D: TRBD1; V: TRBV7-9; J: TRBJ2-2; length: 14
CDR3: SAQPWGGAEQY; D: TRBD2; V: TRBV20-1; J: TRBJ2-7; length: 11
CDR3: ASSLVLQPQH; D: -; V: TRBV7-2; J: TRBJ1-5; length: 10
CDR3: ASSIRLAGEGGETQY; D: TRBD2; V: TRBV19; J: TRBJ2-5; length: 15
CDR3: ASSQVPQGYNSPLH; D: -; V: TRBV25-1; J: TRBJ1-6; length: 14
CDR3: SASLGVRNTGTEAF; D: -; V: TRBV29-1; J: TRBJ1-1; length: 14
CDR3: ASSIFSSNTEAF; D: -; V: TRBV19; J: TRBJ1-1; length: 12
CDR3: ASSLSSGRTYEQY; D: -; V: TRBV7-2; J: TRBJ2-7; length: 13